The source of this T cell receptor beta chain is a study of T cell responses to AZD1222 COVID-19 vaccine. Whole-study findings and limits: Only a handful of AZD1222 recipients, several in all, had baseline seropositivity.

This CDR3 has 14 amino acids. Per the germline V gene, CDR1 is SGHAT and CDR2 is FQNNGV. Trimming took off 3 bases at V and 3 bases at J, with 12 bases between the two ends. As concerns this clone: Its antigen is undetermined.

This table comes from immunoSEQ multiplex PCR, and its TCRdb copy is limited to in-frame clones, with some not included. The sample contains approximately 70,000 clones, roughly four fifths of which appear only once. This sequence joins TRBV11-2 and TRBJ2-7, with TRBD1 as a possible D gene (5 bases). This TCR was sampled from an adult in good health. The material was peripheral blood, obtained on day 0 of AZD1222 vaccination. CDR3 protein: CASSFSQENYEQYF. The CDR3 DNA follows: TGTGCCAGCAGCTTTTCACAGGAGAACTACGAGCAGTACTTC.